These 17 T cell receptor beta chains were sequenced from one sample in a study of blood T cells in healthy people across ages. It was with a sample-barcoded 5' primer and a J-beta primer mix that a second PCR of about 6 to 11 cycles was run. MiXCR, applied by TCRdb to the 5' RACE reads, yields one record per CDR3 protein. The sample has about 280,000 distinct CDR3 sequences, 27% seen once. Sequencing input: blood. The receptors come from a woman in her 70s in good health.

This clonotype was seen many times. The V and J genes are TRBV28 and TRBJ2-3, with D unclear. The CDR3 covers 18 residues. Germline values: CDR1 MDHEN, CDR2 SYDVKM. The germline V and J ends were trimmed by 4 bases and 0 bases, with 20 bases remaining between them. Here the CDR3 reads CASSSSSFGRQSTDTQYF. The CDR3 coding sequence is TGTGCCAGCAGTTCCTCCTCGTTCGGACGTCAGAGCACAGATACGCAGTATTTT.

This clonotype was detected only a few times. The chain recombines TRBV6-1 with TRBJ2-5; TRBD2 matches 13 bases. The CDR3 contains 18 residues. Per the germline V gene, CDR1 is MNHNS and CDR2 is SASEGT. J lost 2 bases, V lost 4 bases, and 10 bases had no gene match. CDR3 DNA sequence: TGTGCCAGCAGTGGCCCAGGGACTAGCGGGGAATCACAAGAGACCCAGTACTTC. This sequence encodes CASSGPGTSGESQETQYF.

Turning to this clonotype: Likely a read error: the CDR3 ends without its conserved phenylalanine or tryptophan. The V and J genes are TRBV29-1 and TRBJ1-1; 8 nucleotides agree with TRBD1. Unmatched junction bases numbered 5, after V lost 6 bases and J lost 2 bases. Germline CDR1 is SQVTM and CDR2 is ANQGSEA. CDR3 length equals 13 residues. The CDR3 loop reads CSVHRGVNTEAFS. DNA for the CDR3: TGCAGCGTCCACAGGGGGGTTAACACTGAAGCTTTCTCT.

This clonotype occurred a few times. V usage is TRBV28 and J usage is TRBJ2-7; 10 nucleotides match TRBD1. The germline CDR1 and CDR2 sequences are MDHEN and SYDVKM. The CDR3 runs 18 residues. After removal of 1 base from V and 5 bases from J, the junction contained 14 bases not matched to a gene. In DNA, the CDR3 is TGTGCCAGCAGTTTATCATTCCCTCGGACAGGGGGTTCCCACGAGCAGTACTTC. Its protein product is CASSLSFPRTGGSHEQYF.

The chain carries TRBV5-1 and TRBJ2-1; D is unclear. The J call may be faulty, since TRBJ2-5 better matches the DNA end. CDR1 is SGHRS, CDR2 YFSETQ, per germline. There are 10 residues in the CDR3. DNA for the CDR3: TGCGCCAGCACAATAGTGACCCAGTACTTC. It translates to CASTIVTQYF.

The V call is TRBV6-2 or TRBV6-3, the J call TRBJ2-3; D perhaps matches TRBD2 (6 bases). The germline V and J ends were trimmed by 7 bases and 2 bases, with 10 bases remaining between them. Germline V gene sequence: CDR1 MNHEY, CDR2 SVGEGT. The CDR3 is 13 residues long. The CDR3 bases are TGTGCCAGCAAGGCGGGGTACACAGATACGCAGTATTTT. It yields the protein CASKAGYTDTQYF.

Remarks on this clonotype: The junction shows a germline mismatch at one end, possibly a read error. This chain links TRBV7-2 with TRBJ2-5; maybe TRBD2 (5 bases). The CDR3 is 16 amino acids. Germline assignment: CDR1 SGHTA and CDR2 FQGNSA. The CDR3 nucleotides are TGTGGCAGCAGCTTAGAAGTAGGTCGACTAAAAGAGACCCAGTACTTC. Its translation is CGSSLEVGRLKETQYF.

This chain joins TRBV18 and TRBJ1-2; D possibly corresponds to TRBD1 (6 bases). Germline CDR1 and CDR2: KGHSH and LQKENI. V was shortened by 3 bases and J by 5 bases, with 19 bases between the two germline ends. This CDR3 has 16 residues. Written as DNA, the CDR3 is TGTGCCAGCTCACCCCAAGGGAGCGGGGGCGAGTATGGCTACACCTTC. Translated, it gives CASSPQGSGGEYGYTF.

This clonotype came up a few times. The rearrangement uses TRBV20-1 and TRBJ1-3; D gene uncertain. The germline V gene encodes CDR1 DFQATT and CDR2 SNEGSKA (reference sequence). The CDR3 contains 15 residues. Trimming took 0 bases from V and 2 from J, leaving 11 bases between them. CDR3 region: CSARENPEAGNTIYF. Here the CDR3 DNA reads TGCAGTGCTAGAGAAAATCCCGAGGCTGGAAACACCATATATTTT.

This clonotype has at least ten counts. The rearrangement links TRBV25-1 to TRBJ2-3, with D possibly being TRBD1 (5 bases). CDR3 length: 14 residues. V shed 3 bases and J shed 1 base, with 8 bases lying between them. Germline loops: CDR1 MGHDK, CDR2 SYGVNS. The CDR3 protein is CASSEGQGTDTQYF. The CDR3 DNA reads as TGTGCCAGCAGTGAGGGGCAGGGCACAGATACGCAGTATTTT.

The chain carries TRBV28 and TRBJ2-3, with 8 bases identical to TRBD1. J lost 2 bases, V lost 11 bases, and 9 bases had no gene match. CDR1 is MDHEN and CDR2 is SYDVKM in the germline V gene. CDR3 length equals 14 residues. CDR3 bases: TGTGCCGACACCCCAGGGGGCAACACAGATACGCAGTATTTT. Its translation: CADTPGGNTDTQYF.

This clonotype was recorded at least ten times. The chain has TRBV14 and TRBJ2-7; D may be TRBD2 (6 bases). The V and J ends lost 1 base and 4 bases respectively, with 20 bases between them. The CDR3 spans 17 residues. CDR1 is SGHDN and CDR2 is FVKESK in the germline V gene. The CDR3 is CASSQVRAGGTGYEQYF. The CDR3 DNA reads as TGTGCCAGCAGCCAAGTACGGGCAGGCGGGACCGGGTACGAGCAGTACTTC.

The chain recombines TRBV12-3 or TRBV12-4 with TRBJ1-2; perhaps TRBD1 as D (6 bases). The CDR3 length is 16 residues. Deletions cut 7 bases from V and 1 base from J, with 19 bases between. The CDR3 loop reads CASTEGGTLNNYGYTF. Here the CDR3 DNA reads TGTGCCAGCACCGAAGGGGGGACCCTAAATAACTATGGCTACACCTTC.

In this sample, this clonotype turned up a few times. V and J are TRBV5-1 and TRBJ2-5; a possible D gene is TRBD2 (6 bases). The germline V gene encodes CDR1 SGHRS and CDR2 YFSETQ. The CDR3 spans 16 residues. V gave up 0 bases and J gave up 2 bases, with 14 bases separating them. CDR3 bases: TGCGCCAGCAGCTTGGAATCCGGGAGTTGGCAAGAGACCCAGTACTTC. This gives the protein CASSLESGSWQETQYF.

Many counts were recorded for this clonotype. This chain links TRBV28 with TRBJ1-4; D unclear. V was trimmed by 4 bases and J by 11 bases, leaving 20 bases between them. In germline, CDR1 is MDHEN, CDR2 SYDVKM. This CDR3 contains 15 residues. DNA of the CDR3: TGTGCCAGCAGTTCCACCGGGAGCACCTCTGGGAAACTGTTTTTT. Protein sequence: CASSSTGSTSGKLFF.

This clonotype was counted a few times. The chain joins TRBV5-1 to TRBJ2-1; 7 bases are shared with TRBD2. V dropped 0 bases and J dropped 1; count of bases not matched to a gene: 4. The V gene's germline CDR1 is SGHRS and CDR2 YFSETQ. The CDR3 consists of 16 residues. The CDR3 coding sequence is TGCGCCAGCAGCTTGGGTCAGGGAGGGTCCTACAATGAGCAGTTCTTC. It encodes CASSLGQGGSYNEQFF.

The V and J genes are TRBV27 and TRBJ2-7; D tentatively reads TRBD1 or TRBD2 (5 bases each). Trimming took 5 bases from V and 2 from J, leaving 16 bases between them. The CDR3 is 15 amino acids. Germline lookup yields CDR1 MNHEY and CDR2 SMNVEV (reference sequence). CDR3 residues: CASSLRWDAAYEQYF. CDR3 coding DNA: TGTGCCAGCAGTCTTAGGTGGGACGCCGCCTACGAGCAGTACTTC.